This paragraph reports one T cell receptor (beta chain). Its specificity is unknown. The data stem from a study of cytomegalovirus exposure and HLA in healthy donors. In the study overall: The same platform was used for the 90 to 150 validation repertoires as for the approximately 720 first-cohort repertoires, as reported in a later analysis. The study, taken as a whole, reports: Some public TCRs appeared in many individuals, while most sequences were rare. In vitro work confirmed that three CMV-associated chains recognize CMV antigens. The investigators catalogued 150 or so TCR beta chains as cytomegalovirus-associated.

Germline CDR1 is SGHDT and CDR2 is YYEEEE. There are 14 residues in the CDR3. V was trimmed by 9 bases and J by 1 base, leaving 16 bases between them. Sequenced by immunoSEQ multiplex PCR; TCRdb stores in-frame clones only, minus some. This repertoire shows about 280,000 clones, 65% to 90% found once; its top ten account for roughly 0.99%. The TCR was taken from a woman between 18 and 30 years old in good health and CMV-seronegative. The chain carries TRBV5-6 and TRBJ1-1; tentative D call: TRBD1 (5 bases). What was sequenced was PBMCs. The CDR3 sequence is CATQRRGWNTEAFF. The CDR3 coding sequence is TGTGCCACACAAAGGAGGGGATGGAACACTGAAGCTTTCTTT.